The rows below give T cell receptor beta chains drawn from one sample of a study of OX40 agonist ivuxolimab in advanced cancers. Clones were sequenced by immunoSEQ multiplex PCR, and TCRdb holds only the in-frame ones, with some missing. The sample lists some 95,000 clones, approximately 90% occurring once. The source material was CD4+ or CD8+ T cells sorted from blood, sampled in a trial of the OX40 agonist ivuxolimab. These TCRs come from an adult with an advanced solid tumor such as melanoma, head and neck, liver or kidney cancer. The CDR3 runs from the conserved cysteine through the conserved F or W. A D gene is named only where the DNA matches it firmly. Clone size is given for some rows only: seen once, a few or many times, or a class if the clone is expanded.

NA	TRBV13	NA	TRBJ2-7	TGTGCCAGCAGCCTTCTTTTCGACGAGCAGTACTTC	CASSLLFDEQYF
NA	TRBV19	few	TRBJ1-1	TGTGCCAGTACGGGACAACTAATGAACACTGAAGCTTTCTTT	CASTGQLMNTEAFF
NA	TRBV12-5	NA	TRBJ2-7	TGTGCTAGTGGTCCCCGAGGCGGTGTGGGTGAGGGGATACGATACGAGCAGTACTTC	CASGPRGGVGEGIRYEQYF
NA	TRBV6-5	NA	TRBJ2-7	TGTGCCAGCAGTTATCGACACGAGCAGTACTTC	CASSYRHEQYF
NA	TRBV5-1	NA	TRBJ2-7	TGCGCCAGCAGCGAGGCAGGGGGAGGCGAGCAGTACTTC	CASSEAGGGEQYF
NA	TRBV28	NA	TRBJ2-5	TGTGCCAGCAGTTTACGGGGGCAAGAGACCCAGTACTTC	CASSLRGQETQYF
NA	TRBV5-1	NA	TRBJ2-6	TGCGCCAGCAGCTTGGGAGGGGGAATGGGATCTGGGGCCAACGTCCTGACTTTC	CASSLGGGMGSGANVLTF
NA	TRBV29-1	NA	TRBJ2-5	TGCAGCGCCGCGACAGTACAAGAGACCCAGTACTTC	CSAATVQETQYF
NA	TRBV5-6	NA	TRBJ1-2	TGTGCCAGCAGCTTGGGTAGGGACGGCTACACCTTC	CASSLGRDGYTF
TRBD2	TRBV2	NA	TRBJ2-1	TGTGCCAGCAGGGGACTAGTAGAATACAATGAGCAGTTCTTC	CASRGLVEYNEQFF
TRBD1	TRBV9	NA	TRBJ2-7	TGTGCCAGCAGCGCCTCGACAGGGGGCTTCGGCGAGCAGTACTTC	CASSASTGGFGEQYF
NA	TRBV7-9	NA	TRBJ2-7	TGTGCCAGCAGCTTATACGATGGAGGATTCTACGAGCAGTACTTC	CASSLYDGGFYEQYF
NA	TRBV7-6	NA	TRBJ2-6	TGTGCCAGCAGCTCGACACGGAGCTCTGGGGCCAACGTCCTGACTTTC	CASSSTRSSGANVLTF
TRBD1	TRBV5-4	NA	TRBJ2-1	TGTGCCAGCAGCCCCGGGGGGACAGGGTCAAATGAGCAGTTCTTC	CASSPGGTGSNEQFF
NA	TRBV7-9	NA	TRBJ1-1	TGTGCCAGCAGCTTAGCCCGTGGGGTTGAAGCTTTCTTT	CASSLARGVEAFF
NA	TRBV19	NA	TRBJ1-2	TGTGCCAGTAATCGGGACTACAGGTCCTATGGCTACACCTTC	CASNRDYRSYGYTF
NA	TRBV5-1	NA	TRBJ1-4	TGCGCCAGCAGCTTGGTATCCGGGGATGAAAAACTGTTTTTT	CASSLVSGDEKLFF
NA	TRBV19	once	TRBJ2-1	TGTGCCAGTAGTAGTGGGCTAGTTGTGTCCTACAATGAGCAGTTCTTC	CASSSGLVVSYNEQFF
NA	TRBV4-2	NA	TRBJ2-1	TGTGCCAGCAGCCAAGATCAGGTCAATGAGCAGTTCTTC	CASSQDQVNEQFF
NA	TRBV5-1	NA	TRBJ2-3	TGCGCCAGCAGCTTGGTGACGGGGGGCACAGATACGCAGTATTTT	CASSLVTGGTDTQYF
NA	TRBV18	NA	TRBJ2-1	TGTGCCAGCTCACCGAGGCAGGGCCGTGACAATGAGCAGTTCTTC	CASSPRQGRDNEQFF
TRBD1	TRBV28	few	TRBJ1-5	TGTGCCAGCAGCCCTGGGACAGGGGATCTGCCCCAGCATTTT	CASSPGTGDLPQHF
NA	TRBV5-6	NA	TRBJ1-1	TGTGCCAGCAGCTCTTGGGGGGTGCTGAAAGCTTTCTTT	CASSSWGVLKAFF
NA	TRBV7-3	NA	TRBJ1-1	TGTGCCAGCAGCCCGGGAAAGAACACTGAAGCTTTCTTT	CASSPGKNTEAFF
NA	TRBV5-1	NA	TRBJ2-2	TGCGCCAGCAGCCCCCGGACGGGGGCGGGCGGGGAGCTGTTTTTT	CASSPRTGAGGELFF
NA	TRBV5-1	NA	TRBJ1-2	TGCGCCAGCAGCGGGCGGCCTCAGGACAACTATGGCTACACCTTC	CASSGRPQDNYGYTF
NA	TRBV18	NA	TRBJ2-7	TGTGCCAGCTCACCACCGGTCGGGAGGAACAGGGGAAATTGGTACGAGCAGTACTTC	CASSPPVGRNRGNWYEQYF